This T cell receptor beta chain was identified in a study of cytomegalovirus exposure and HLA in healthy donors. This clone was seen a single time. Antigen: not known. Germline V CDR1 and CDR2: SGHRS, YFSETQ. The V and J ends lost 0 bases and 0 bases respectively, with 7 bases between them. This CDR3 spans 14 amino acids. The PCR made use of 60 Vbeta and 13 Jbeta primers. Sequencing was performed with immunoSEQ multiplex PCR; in TCRdb, only in-frame clones are kept and a portion is missing. The table includes around 94,000 clones, about 60% detected once. Overall study results and limits: There were some public TCRs occurring in many donors, but most TCR sequences were rare.

The TCR comes from a human donor in good health. Sequenced sample: PBMCs. This chain links TRBV5-1 with TRBJ2-7, with a possible D match to TRBD2 (6 bases). In DNA, the CDR3 is TGCGCCAGCAGCTTGGTCGGGAGCTCCTACGAGCAGTACTTC. Its translation is CASSLVGSSYEQYF.